The clone carrying this TCR beta chain was seen a few times. Its cognate antigen is unknown. The junction does not match germline at one end; this may be a read error. The sample comes from a study of blood T cells in healthy people across ages. The study, taken as a whole, reports: Changes in expanded clonotypes were possibly confounded, as the CMV status of donors was unknown.

No fewer than 7 million PBMCs went into each sample. A minimum of 6 micrograms of total RNA was extracted per sample. The authors ran a second PCR of about 6 to 12 cycles using a sample-barcoded 5' primer and a J-beta primer mix. Every sample gave at least 2.5 million paired-end reads containing CDR3. TCRdb processed the 5' RACE reads anew with MiXCR; each CDR3 protein has one entry. The sample lists around 280,000 distinct CDR3 sequences; less than 30% were seen once. Germline CDR1 is MGHRA and CDR2 is YSYEKL. The length of the CDR3 is 13 residues. This TCR came from an older woman in good health. The rearrangement links TRBV4-1 to TRBJ2-7; D is possibly TRBD1 (6 bases). Sequenced input: blood. The DNA for the CDR3 is TGCGTCAGCAGTTTCGACAGGACCTACGAGCAGTACTTC. Protein sequence: CVSSFDRTYEQYF.